Sequencing of this T cell receptor beta chain was carried out in a study of blood T cell repertoires in COVID-19. Study at large: Collection of acute and convalescent COVID-19 samples took place in the United States, Italy and Spain. Sources were T cells, B-cell-depleted T cells, or PBMCs; the material itself was cDNA or gDNA.

In the study's own analysis: The authors estimated nucleated cell counts from reference gene primer amplification. Here immunoSEQ multiplex PCR was the method, and the copy in TCRdb shows in-frame clones only, minus some. D and trimming were read from the DNA, whereas the V and J calls and clone size are those reported in that table. This repertoire shows some 95,000 clones, about 85% found once; its top ten account for 3.5% to 5.5%. Germline CDR1 and CDR2: MNHEY and SMNVEV (reference sequence). CDR3 length equals 14 residues. V was trimmed by 5 bases and J by 6 bases, leaving 14 bases between them. The gene calls are TRBV27 and TRBJ1-5; possibly TRBD1 for D (6 bases). The sequencing sample was made of peripheral blood. This TCR derives from a man in his 70s with acute or convalescent COVID-19. The CDR3 reads CASSIDRSSQPQHF. The CDR3 coding sequence is TGTGCCAGCAGTATCGACAGGTCTAGTCAGCCCCAGCATTTT.